The present entry profiles one T cell receptor (beta chain) with its context. Antigen unknown. V shed 7 bases and J 3 bases; nucleotides not matched to a gene: 7. Germline loops: CDR1 MNHEY, CDR2 SVGAGI. The CDR3 covers 14 residues. The data were taken from a study of cytomegalovirus exposure and HLA in healthy donors. Study-wide results and limits: Some public TCRs appeared in many individuals, while most sequences were rare.

Primers included in the PCR were 60 Vbeta and 13 Jbeta primers. TCRdb's copy holds only in-frame clones and misses some; the assay was immunoSEQ multiplex PCR. The profile shows around 92,000 clones, around 86% of them singletons. The chain joins TRBV6-5 to TRBJ2-7, with TRBD1 matching over 9 bases. The TCR sequence derives from a female donor in good health and CMV-seropositive. The sequenced material came from PBMCs. CDR3 sequence reads: CASTPGTGSYEQYF. CDR3 nucleotide sequence: TGTGCCAGCACTCCCGGGACAGGGAGCTACGAGCAGTACTTC.